This TCR beta chain originates from a study of T-cell reconstitution after alpha-beta-depleted transplantation in children. CDR1 is MGHRA, CDR2 YSYEKL, per germline. The CDR3 totals 14 residues. V lost 1 base, J lost 7 bases, and 11 bases lay in between. Only a few counts were recorded for this clonotype. Preparing the TCRbeta library involved the use of unique molecular identifiers. Using its own MiXCR run on the PCR reads, TCRdb lists one record per CDR3 protein. Of about 580,000 distinct CDR3 sequences listed, about 21% are singletons. The TCR was taken from a boy under two years old who had a stem cell transplant for acute myeloid leukemia, so the T cells may come from the graft donor. The gene calls are TRBV4-1 and TRBJ2-1; D is uncertain. The sequences come from PBMCs, mostly from graft donor cells, collected 360 days after TCRalphabeta/CD19-depleted stem cell transplant. The CDR3 loop reads CASSQVRGVNEQFF. In nucleotides, the CDR3 is TGCGCCAGCAGCCAAGTACGAGGAGTTAATGAGCAGTTCTTC.